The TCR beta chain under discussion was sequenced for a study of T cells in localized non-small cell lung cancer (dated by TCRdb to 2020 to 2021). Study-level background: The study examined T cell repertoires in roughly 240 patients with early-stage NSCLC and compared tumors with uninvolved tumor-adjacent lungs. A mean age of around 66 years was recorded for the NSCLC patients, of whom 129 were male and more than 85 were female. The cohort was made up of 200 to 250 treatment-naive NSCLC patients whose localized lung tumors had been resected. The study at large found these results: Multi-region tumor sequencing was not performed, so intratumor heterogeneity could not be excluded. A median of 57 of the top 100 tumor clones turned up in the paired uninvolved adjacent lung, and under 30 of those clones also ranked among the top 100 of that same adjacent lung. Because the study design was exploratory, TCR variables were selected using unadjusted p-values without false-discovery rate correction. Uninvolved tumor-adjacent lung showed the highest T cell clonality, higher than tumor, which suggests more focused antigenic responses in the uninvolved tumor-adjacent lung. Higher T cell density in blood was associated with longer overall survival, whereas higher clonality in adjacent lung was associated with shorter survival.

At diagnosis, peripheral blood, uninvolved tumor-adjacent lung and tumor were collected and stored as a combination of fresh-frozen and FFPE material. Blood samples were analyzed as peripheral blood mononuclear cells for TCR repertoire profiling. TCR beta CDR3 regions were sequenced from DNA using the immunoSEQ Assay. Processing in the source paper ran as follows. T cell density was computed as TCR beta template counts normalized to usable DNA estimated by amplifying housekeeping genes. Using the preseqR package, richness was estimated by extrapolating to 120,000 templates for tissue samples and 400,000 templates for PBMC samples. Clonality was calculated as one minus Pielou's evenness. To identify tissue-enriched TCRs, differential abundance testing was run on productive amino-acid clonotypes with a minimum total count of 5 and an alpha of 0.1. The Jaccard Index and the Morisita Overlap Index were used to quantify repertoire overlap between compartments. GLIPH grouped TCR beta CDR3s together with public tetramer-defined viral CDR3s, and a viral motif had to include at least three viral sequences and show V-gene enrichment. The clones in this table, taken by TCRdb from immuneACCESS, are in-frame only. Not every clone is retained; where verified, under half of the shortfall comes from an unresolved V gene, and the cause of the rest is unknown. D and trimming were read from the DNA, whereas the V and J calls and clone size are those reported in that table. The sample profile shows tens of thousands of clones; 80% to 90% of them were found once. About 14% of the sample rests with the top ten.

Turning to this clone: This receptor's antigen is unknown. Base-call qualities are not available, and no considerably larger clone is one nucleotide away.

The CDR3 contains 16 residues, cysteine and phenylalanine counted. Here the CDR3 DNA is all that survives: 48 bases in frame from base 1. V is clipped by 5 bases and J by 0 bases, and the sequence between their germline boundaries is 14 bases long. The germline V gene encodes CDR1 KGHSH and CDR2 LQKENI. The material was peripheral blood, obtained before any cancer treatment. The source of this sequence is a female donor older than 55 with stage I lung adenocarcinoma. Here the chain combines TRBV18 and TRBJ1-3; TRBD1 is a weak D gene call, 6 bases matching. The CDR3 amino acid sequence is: CASSTGQYDSGNTIYF. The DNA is TGTGCCAGCTCAACAGGACAGTATGACTCTGGAAACACCATATATTTT.